The 32 T cell receptor beta chains listed next were all sequenced from one sample in a study of immune evolution from preneoplasia to lung adenocarcinoma. Sequencing was performed with immunoSEQ multiplex PCR; in TCRdb, only in-frame clones are kept and a portion is missing. The repertoire holds roughly 5,200 clones, with 80% as singletons. Sequencing used FFPE normal lung tissue adjacent to the tumor. All receptors derive from a person between 50 and 69 years old with lung adenocarcinoma.

CDR3 amino acids: CASSERVAGVGVAQYF. The CDR3 nucleotides are TGTGCCAGCAGTGAAAGGGTAGCGGGAGTAGGGGTGGCCCAGTACTTC. The gene calls are TRBV2 and TRBJ2-5, with 9 nucleotides matching TRBD2. Germline lookup yields CDR1 SNHLY and CDR2 FYNNEI. The CDR3 loop spans 16 amino acids. The V gene end was trimmed by 2 bases and the J gene end by 9 bases; junction bases not matched to a gene: 13.

The chain employs TRBV11-3 and TRBJ2-5, with D tentatively TRBD2 (5 bases). This CDR3 contains 14 residues. Trimming removed 4 bases from V and 5 bases from J, with 14 bases in between. Per the germline V gene, CDR1 is SGHNT and CDR2 is YENEEA. The CDR3 reads CASSYGLKRETQYF. The DNA of the CDR3 is TGTGCCAGCAGCTATGGACTGAAGAGGGAGACCCAGTACTTC.

CDR3 DNA sequence: TGTGCCAGCTCTTCTGTGGGGGACAATGAGCAGTTCTTC. It encodes CASSSVGDNEQFF. This chain joins TRBV7-3 and TRBJ2-1; D is tentatively TRBD1 or TRBD2 (5 bases each). V was clipped by 8 bases and J by 5 bases, with 13 bases between them. The CDR3 loop spans 13 amino acids. Germline values: CDR1 SGHTA, CDR2 FQGTGA.

The chain employs TRBV5-1 and TRBJ2-1; D gene ambiguous. The CDR3 contains 13 residues. The germline gives CDR1 SGHRS, CDR2 YFSETQ. Trimming took 0 bases from V and 5 from J, leaving 6 bases between them. The CDR3 here is CASSLGPNNEQFF. For the CDR3, the DNA is TGCGCCAGCAGCTTGGGACCCAACAATGAGCAGTTCTTC.

The chain employs TRBV5-1 and TRBJ1-4, with D uncertain. This CDR3 comprises 14 residues. V dropped 4 bases and J dropped 1 base, with 8 bases sitting between them. In germline, CDR1 is SGHRS, CDR2 YFSETQ. CDR3 bases: TGCGCCAGCAGCCCGAGCGGAACTAATGAAAAACTGTTTTTT. Its translation is CASSPSGTNEKLFF.

V usage is TRBV10-3 and J usage is TRBJ2-7, with D possibly matching TRBD1 (6 bases). The germline gives CDR1 ENHRY, CDR2 SYGVKD. The germline V and J ends were trimmed by 5 bases and 4 bases, with 15 bases remaining between them. The length of the CDR3 is 14 residues. CDR3 amino acids: CAISRDRNNYEQYF. The DNA of the CDR3 is TGTGCCATCAGTCGAGACAGGAATAATTACGAGCAGTACTTC.

The V gene is TRBV5-6, the J gene TRBJ1-5; D possibly corresponds to TRBD1 (5 bases). There are 15 residues in the CDR3. Germline loops: CDR1 SGHDT, CDR2 YYEEEE. The V and J ends lost 2 bases and 2 bases respectively, with 11 bases between them. In DNA, the CDR3 is TGTGCCAGCAGCTTTTCGACGGGGGGCAATCAGCCCCAGCATTTT. Its protein is CASSFSTGGNQPQHF. Combining the CDR3 with reference TRBV5-6 and TRBJ1-5 gives the whole variable domain DAGVTQSPTHLIKTRGQQVTLRCSPKSGHDTVSWYQQALGQGPQFIFQYYEEEERQRGNFPDRFSGHQFPNYSSELNVNALLLGDSALYLCASSFSTGGNQPQHFGDGTRLSIL.

V is TRBV7-8 and J is TRBJ2-1, with TRBD2 matching over 10 bases. J was trimmed by 7 bases and V by 0 bases; bases with no gene match: 9. There are 17 residues in the CDR3. Germline values: CDR1 SGHVS, CDR2 FQNEAQ. This CDR3 is CASSLAGAGGPINEQFF. The DNA of the CDR3 is TGTGCCAGCAGCTTAGCGGGAGCGGGAGGGCCAATAAATGAGCAGTTCTTC.

The chain links TRBV6-5 to TRBJ2-4; D remains ambiguous. Germline CDR1 reads MNHEY; CDR2 reads SVGAGI. The germline V and J ends were trimmed by 8 bases and 0 bases, with 8 bases remaining between them. The CDR3 consists of 13 residues. CDR3 amino acids: CASSSTAKNIQYF. The CDR3 DNA is TGTGCCAGCTCCTCGACAGCCAAAAACATTCAGTACTTC.

V is TRBV6-1 and J is TRBJ2-7; weak D call: TRBD2 (6 bases). This CDR3 comprises 15 residues. Between the trimmed V and J ends, which lost 3 bases and 7 bases, there was a span of 19 bases. Germline V gene lookup returns CDR1 MNHNS and CDR2 SASEGT. CDR3 nucleotides: TGTGCCAGCAGTGAGGGCCTCGGGTCCGCGGGAGAGCAGTACTTC. Translating it yields CASSEGLGSAGEQYF.

The gene calls are TRBV27 and TRBJ1-1, with a weak D call TRBD1 (5 bases). Germline lookup yields CDR1 MNHEY and CDR2 SMNVEV (reference sequence). The length of the CDR3 is 15 residues. V lost 3 bases and J lost 3, with 14 bases in between. CDR3 sequence reads: CASSFGALGDTEAFF. The DNA of the CDR3 is TGTGCCAGCAGTTTCGGGGCCTTGGGCGACACTGAAGCTTTCTTT.

The sample holds one count of this clone. This rearrangement joins TRBV2 to TRBJ2-1; D gene ambiguous. Germline-derived CDR1 and CDR2 are SNHLY and FYNNEI. The ends were cut back, 4 bases at V and 0 bases at J, with 10 bases in the middle. CDR3 length: 15 amino acids. CDR3 nucleotide sequence: TGTGCCAGCAGTGTTTTGTTTAACTCCTACAATGAGCAGTTCTTC. Its protein product is CASSVLFNSYNEQFF.

The V and J genes are TRBV27 and TRBJ2-5; D is perhaps TRBD1 or TRBD2 (6 bases each). Trimming cost V 5 bases and J 4 bases, with 17 bases left between them. Germline lookup yields CDR1 MNHEY and CDR2 SMNVEV (reference sequence). CDR3 length: 15 residues. For the CDR3, the DNA is TGTGCCAGCAGTCCTGGGGGACTCAGGGGAGAGACCCAGTACTTC. Translated: CASSPGGLRGETQYF.

The chain joins TRBV9 to TRBJ2-7; TRBD2 is a possible D gene (6 bases). In germline, CDR1 is SGDLS, CDR2 YYNGEE. V gave up 4 bases and J gave up 7 bases, with 12 bases separating them. CDR3 size: 12 residues. The DNA of the CDR3 is TGTGCCAGCAGCACCGGGAGTCGGGAGCAGTACTTC. It is translated as CASSTGSREQYF.

The chain links TRBV5-6 to TRBJ1-2; D remains ambiguous. Deletions cut 0 bases from V and 0 bases from J, with 6 bases between. The germline gives CDR1 SGHDT, CDR2 YYEEEE. This CDR3 is built from 14 residues. In DNA form, the CDR3 reads TGTGCCAGCAGCTTGGCCAGGCCTAACTATGGCTACACCTTC. Encoded protein: CASSLARPNYGYTF.

The CDR3 sequence: CASNTGAGEAFF. The CDR3 DNA sequence: TGTGCCAGCAATACAGGGGCGGGTGAAGCTTTCTTT. The rearrangement links TRBV6-5 to TRBJ1-1; TRBD1 matches 7 bases. V was pared by 7 bases and J by 7 bases, with 6 bases of the junction left unmatched. Germline loops: CDR1 MNHEY, CDR2 SVGAGI. The CDR3 has 12 residues.

The chain employs TRBV5-1 and TRBJ2-7, with D unclear. This CDR3 comprises 15 residues. Looked up from germline, CDR1 is SGHRS and CDR2 is YFSETQ. V dropped 0 bases and J dropped 0 bases, with 10 bases sitting between them. As DNA, the CDR3 is TGCGCCAGCAGCTTGGCGTCCTGGAACTCCTACGAGCAGTACTTC. Translation gives CASSLASWNSYEQYF.

The V call is TRBV11-3, the J call TRBJ2-7, with D possibly TRBD1 on 6 matching bases. CDR1 SGHNT and CDR2 YENEEA come from the germline V gene. Trimming left V 0 bases short and J 1 base short, with 7 bases between. This CDR3 comprises 14 residues. The CDR3 DNA reads TGTGCCAGCAGCTTAGAACAGGGATCCTACGAGCAGTACTTC. Its translation: CASSLEQGSYEQYF.

This clone was seen once. V usage is TRBV27 and J usage is TRBJ2-1; 7 bases agree with TRBD1. Trimming cost V 6 bases and J 2 bases; bases outside gene matches: 4. The germline V gene has CDR1 MNHEY and CDR2 SMNVEV (reference sequence). The length of the CDR3 is 14 residues. The CDR3 sequence: CASSLGQAYNEQFF. The CDR3, as DNA: TGTGCCAGCAGCCTAGGACAGGCCTACAATGAGCAGTTCTTC.

This sequence joins TRBV2 and TRBJ2-5; D not resolved. V gave up 2 bases and J gave up 2 bases, with 9 bases separating them. This CDR3 contains 14 residues. Germline V gene sequence: CDR1 SNHLY, CDR2 FYNNEI. The CDR3 region has the DNA TGTGCCAGCAGTGAATTAGGGCGGCAAGAGACCCAGTACTTC. Translating gives CASSELGRQETQYF.

V gene TRBV5-6 combines with J gene TRBJ2-2; 8 bases are shared with TRBD2. V shed 2 bases and J 4 bases; nucleotides not matched to a gene: 7. This CDR3 region has 16 residues. Germline loops: CDR1 SGHDT, CDR2 YYEEEE. The CDR3 here is CASSFDSGSFTGELFF. The DNA for the CDR3 is TGTGCCAGCAGCTTCGACAGCGGGAGTTTCACCGGGGAGCTGTTTTTT.

The genes are TRBV2 and TRBJ2-3, with TRBD1 as a possible D gene (6 bases). This CDR3 is built from 13 residues. Germline-derived CDR1 and CDR2 are SNHLY and FYNNEI. V was cut by 5 bases and J by 2 bases, with 8 bases left in between. CDR3 in DNA: TGTGCCAGCAGTTGGACAGCCACAGATACGCAGTATTTT. Its protein product is CASSWTATDTQYF.

The CDR3 DNA reads as TGTGCCAGCAGCTTGACTGAGCAGTTCTTC. It translates to CASSLTEQFF. The chain combines TRBV7-9 with TRBJ2-1; no firm D call. Trimming stripped 3 bases from V and 9 bases from J, with 3 bases between. The CDR3 is 10 residues long. Germline lookup yields CDR1 SEHNR and CDR2 FQNEAQ (reference sequence).

The J gene is TRBJ2-5, the V gene TRBV5-4, with TRBD1 matching over 7 bases. CDR1 is SGHNT and CDR2 is YYREEE in the germline V gene (reference sequence). Trimming at V came to 2 bases and at J to 5 bases, leaving 3 bases not matched to a gene. The CDR3 is 13 residues long. In DNA, the CDR3 is TGTGCCAGCAGCTTATTAGGGGGCGAGACCCAGTACTTC. Translation: CASSLLGGETQYF.

V and J are TRBV28 and TRBJ2-7, with D possibly matching TRBD2 (6 bases). This CDR3 has 15 amino acids. V shed 8 bases and J shed 4 bases, with 21 bases lying between them. CDR1 is MDHEN, CDR2 SYDVKM, per germline. The CDR3 nucleotides read TGTGCCAGCGGCGCATGGGTGGGAGGAATATACGAGCAGTACTTC. Its protein product is CASGAWVGGIYEQYF.

This sequence joins TRBV11-2 and TRBJ2-1, with 10 nucleotides matching TRBD2. The CDR3 spans 15 residues. V dropped 3 bases and J dropped 5; count of bases not matched to a gene: 4. Germline CDR1 reads SGHAT; CDR2 reads FQNNGV. For the CDR3, the DNA is TGTGCCAGCAGCTTCAGAGCGGGAGGGGACAATGAGCAGTTCTTC. It translates to CASSFRAGGDNEQFF.

Worth noting for this clone: The CDR3 ends on some other residue instead of the conserved phenylalanine or tryptophan, so this is likely a read error. Because the CDR3's place on the DNA is in doubt, the DNA is left out and the CDR3 is given as listed by TCRdb. The rearrangement uses TRBV6-4 and TRBJ1-2; whether TRBD1, the table's D call, matches the DNA was not checked. Termini included, the CDR3 measures 9 amino acids. CDR1 and CDR2 (germline): MRHNA, SNTAGT. CDR3 protein: CASSDGLRR.

The chain links TRBV4-2 to TRBJ2-7; 9 bases line up with TRBD2. CDR1 is LGHNA, CDR2 YNFKEQ, per germline. The CDR3 runs to 16 residues. J was trimmed by 4 bases and V by 0 bases; bases with no gene match: 7. The DNA for the CDR3 is TGTGCCAGCAGCCAAGATCCCAGCGGGGGGATATACGAGCAGTACTTC. It yields the protein CASSQDPSGGIYEQYF.

V and J are TRBV11-3 and TRBJ2-2; no reliable D call. There are 13 residues in the CDR3. Germline V gene data show CDR1 as SGHNT and CDR2 as YENEEA. Trimming removed 4 bases at V and 3 bases at J, with 6 bases between. The CDR3 region is CASSSVYTGELFF. The CDR3 region has the DNA TGTGCCAGCAGCTCGGTTTACACCGGGGAGCTGTTTTTT.

The chain is built from TRBV11-2 and TRBJ2-4, with D maybe TRBD2 (5 bases). V was clipped by 0 bases and J by 4 bases, with 13 bases between them. The CDR3 loop spans 16 amino acids. Germline V CDR1 and CDR2: SGHAT, FQNNGV. The CDR3 DNA sequence: TGTGCCAGCAGCTTAGATCTTGGGAGTGCGAAAAACATTCAGTACTTC. Protein sequence: CASSLDLGSAKNIQYF.

This chain joins TRBV5-1 and TRBJ1-2; D remains ambiguous. CDR1 is SGHRS and CDR2 is YFSETQ in the germline V gene. V was cut by 1 base and J by 8 bases, with 12 bases left in between. CDR3 length: 13 residues. The CDR3 here is CASSLTQPLGYTF. The CDR3 coding sequence is TGCGCCAGCAGCTTGACACAGCCTTTGGGCTACACCTTC.

This clone was found once. The rearrangement links TRBV30 to TRBJ2-2; 12 bases agree with TRBD2. From germline, CDR1 is GTSNPN and CDR2 SVGIG (reference sequence). V gave up 4 bases and J gave up 3 bases; unmatched junction bases: 3. This CDR3 has 15 amino acids. The CDR3 region has the DNA TGTGCCTGGACTAGCGGGAGGGCCTACACCGGGGAGCTGTTTTTT. Translated: CAWTSGRAYTGELFF.